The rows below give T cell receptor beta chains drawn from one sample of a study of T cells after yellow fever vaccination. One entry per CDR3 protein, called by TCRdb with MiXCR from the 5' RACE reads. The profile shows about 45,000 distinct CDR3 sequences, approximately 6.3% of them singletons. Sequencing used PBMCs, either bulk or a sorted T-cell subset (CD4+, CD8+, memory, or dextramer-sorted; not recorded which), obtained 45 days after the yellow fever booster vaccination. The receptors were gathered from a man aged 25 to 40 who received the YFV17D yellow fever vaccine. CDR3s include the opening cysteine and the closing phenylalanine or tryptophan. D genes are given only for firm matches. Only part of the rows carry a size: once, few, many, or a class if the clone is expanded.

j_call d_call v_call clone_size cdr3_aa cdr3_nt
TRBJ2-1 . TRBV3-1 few CASSQGSWLAHNNEQFF TGTGCCAGCAGCCAAGGGTCCTGGCTAGCGCATAACAATGAGCAGTTCTTC
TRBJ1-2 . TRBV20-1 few CSAPSPRDNYGYTF TGCAGTGCCCCCTCCCCTAGGGACAACTATGGCTACACCTTC
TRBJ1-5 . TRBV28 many CASQNNQPQHF TGTGCCAGCCAGAACAATCAGCCCCAGCATTTT
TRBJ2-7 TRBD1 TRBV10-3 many CAIKSSDRGHEQYF TGTGCCATCAAATCTAGCGACAGGGGCCACGAGCAGTACTTC
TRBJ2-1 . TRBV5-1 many CASSSSGGAGHRGVNEQFF TGCGCCAGCAGCTCATCCGGTGGGGCGGGCCATAGAGGGGTCAATGAGCAGTTCTTC
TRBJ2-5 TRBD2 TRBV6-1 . CASSNSGRKTQYF TGTGCCAGCAGTAATAGCGGGAGAAAGACCCAGTACTTC
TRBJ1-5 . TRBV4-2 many CASSQEESGSGPQHF TGTGCCAGCAGCCAAGAGGAGTCAGGCTCTGGGCCCCAGCATTTT
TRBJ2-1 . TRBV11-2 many CASSRIPGYNEQFF TGTGCCAGCAGCCGAATTCCGGGATACAATGAGCAGTTCTTC
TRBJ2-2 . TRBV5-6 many CATSVWGFIGTGELFF TGTGCCACCTCGGTCTGGGGATTTATAGGGACCGGGGAGCTGTTTTTT
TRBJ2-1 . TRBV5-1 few CASSLVPGLHNEQFF TGCGCCAGCAGCTTGGTCCCGGGACTCCACAATGAGCAGTTCTTC
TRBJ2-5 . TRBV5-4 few CASSLGVGQQETQYF TGTGCCAGCAGCTTGGGCGTCGGACAGCAAGAGACCCAGTACTTC
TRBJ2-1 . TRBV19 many CASREEVSDNEQFF TGTGCCAGTAGGGAGGAAGTTTCCGACAATGAGCAGTTCTTC
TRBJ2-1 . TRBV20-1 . CSAREWLGLYNEQFF TGCAGTGCTAGAGAGTGGCTAGGCCTCTACAATGAGCAGTTCTTC
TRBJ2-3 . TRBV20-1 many CSATRGGTTDTQYF TGCAGTGCTACGAGGGGCGGGACCACAGATACGCAGTATTTT
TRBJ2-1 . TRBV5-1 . CASSFTNDNEQFF TGCGCCAGCAGCTTCACCAACGACAATGAGCAGTTCTTC
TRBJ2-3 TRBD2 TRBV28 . CASSLVLAGNTDTQYF TGTGCCAGCAGTTTAGTTCTAGCGGGGAACACAGATACGCAGTATTTT
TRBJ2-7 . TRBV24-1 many CATGASGTYVLKNLLTYEQYF TGTGCCACCGGGGCTTCCGGGACGTATGTTCTTAAGAATCTTCTCACCTACGAGCAGTACTTC
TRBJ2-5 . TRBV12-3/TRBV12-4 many CASSRQAPQETQYF TGTGCCAGCAGCCGACAGGCACCCCAAGAGACCCAGTACTTC
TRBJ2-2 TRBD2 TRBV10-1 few CASSETSGSRELFF TGCGCCAGCAGTGAGACTAGCGGGAGTCGGGAGCTGTTTTTT
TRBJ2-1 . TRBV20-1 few CSARVAAYTNEQFF TGCAGTGCTAGAGTGGCGGCCTATACGAATGAGCAGTTCTTC
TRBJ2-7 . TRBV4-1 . CASSQDRGVPNEQYF TGCGCCAGCAGCCAAGATCGAGGGGTACCGAACGAGCAGTACTTC
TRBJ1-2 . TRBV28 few CASNLDPLYGYTF TGTGCCAGCAACCTCGATCCCTTATATGGCTACACCTTC
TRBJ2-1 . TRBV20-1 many CSAKRRGDEQFF TGCAGTGCAAAACGTAGGGGTGATGAGCAGTTCTTC
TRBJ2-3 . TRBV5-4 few CASSLRDNTDTQYF TGTGCCAGCAGCCTACGGGACAACACAGATACGCAGTATTTT
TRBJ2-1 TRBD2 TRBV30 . CAWTRLAGSGEQFF TGTGCCTGGACCAGGCTAGCGGGGTCGGGAGAGCAGTTCTTC
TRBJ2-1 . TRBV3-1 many CASSQPGHVNEQFF TGTGCCAGCAGCCAGCCGGGACATGTAAATGAGCAGTTCTTC
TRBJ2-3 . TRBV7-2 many CASSLAGPASDTQYF TGTGCCAGCAGCTTAGCCGGGCCGGCGTCAGATACGCAGTATTTT
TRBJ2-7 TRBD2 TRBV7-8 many CASSFILAGGPAYEQYF TGTGCCAGCAGCTTTATACTAGCGGGAGGGCCAGCCTACGAGCAGTACTTC
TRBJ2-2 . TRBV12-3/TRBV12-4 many CASRTGVETGELFF TGTGCCAGCAGGACGGGCGTGGAAACCGGGGAGCTGTTTTTT
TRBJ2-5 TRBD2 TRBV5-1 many CASSQTSGKPQETQYF TGCGCCAGCAGCCAGACTAGCGGGAAACCCCAAGAGACCCAGTACTTC
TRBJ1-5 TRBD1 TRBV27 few CAINRGQGNQPQHF TGTGCCATCAACAGGGGCCAGGGCAATCAGCCCCAGCATTTT
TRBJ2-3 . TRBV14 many CASSQRRLPGTTRADTQYF TGTGCCAGCAGCCAACGGAGACTCCCGGGAACCACCCGGGCAGATACGCAGTATTTT
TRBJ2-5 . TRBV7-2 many CASSLAYQETQYF TGTGCCAGCAGCTTAGCATACCAAGAGACCCAGTACTTC
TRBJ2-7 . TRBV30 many CAWRSDVLWHF TGTGCCTGGAGGTCCGACGTACTCTGGCACTTC
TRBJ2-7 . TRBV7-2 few CASSLFRGPTYEQYF TGTGCCAGCAGCCTATTTCGCGGGCCAACCTACGAGCAGTACTTC
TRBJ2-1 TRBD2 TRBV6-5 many CASSYSASGRNEQFF TGTGCCAGCAGTTACTCCGCTAGCGGTCGGAATGAGCAGTTCTTC
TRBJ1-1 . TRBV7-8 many CASSLVTFGVTEAFF TGTGCCAGCAGCTTAGTGACCTTTGGGGTGACTGAAGCTTTCTTT
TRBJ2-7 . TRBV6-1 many CASSEAKIGEQYF TGTGCCAGCAGTGAAGCGAAAATCGGCGAGCAGTACTTC
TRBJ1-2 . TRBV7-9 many CASSPNIGYTF TGTGCCAGCAGCCCAAACATCGGCTACACCTTC
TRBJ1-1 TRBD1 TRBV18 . CASSPGQGNTEAFF TGTGCCAGCTCACCCGGACAGGGGAACACTGAAGCTTTCTTT
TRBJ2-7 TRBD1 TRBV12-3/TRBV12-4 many CASSRQGYEQYF TGTGCCAGCAGCAGACAGGGCTACGAGCAGTACTTC
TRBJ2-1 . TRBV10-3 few CAISDGNEQFF TGTGCCATCAGTGATGGCAATGAGCAGTTCTTC
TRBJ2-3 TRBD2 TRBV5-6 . CASSLVGLAGGHLTDTQYF TGTGCCAGCAGCTTGGTGGGGCTAGCGGGAGGACATCTTACAGATACGCAGTATTTT
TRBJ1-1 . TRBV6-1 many CASWIRRDGSAFF TGTGCCAGCTGGATTCGAAGGGACGGATCGGCTTTCTTT